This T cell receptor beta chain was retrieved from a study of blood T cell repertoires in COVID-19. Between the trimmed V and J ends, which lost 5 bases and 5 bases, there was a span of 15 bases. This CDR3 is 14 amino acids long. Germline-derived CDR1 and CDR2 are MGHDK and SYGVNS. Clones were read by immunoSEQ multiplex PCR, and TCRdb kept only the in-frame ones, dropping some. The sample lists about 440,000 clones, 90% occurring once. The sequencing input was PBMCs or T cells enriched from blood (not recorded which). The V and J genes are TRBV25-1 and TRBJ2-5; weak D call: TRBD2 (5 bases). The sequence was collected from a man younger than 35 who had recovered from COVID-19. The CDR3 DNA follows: TGTGCCAGCAGTAGTACAGACCGGAGGGAGACCCAGTACTTC. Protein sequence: CASSSTDRRETQYF. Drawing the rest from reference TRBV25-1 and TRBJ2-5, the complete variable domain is EADIYQTPRYLVIGTGKKITLECSQTMGHDKMYWYQQDPGMELHLIHYSYGVNSTEKGDLSSESTVSRIRTEHFPLTLESARPSHTSQYLCASSSTDRRETQYFGPGTRLLVL.